A single sample is the source of the 27 T cell receptor beta chains below, sequenced in a study of CD8+ T cells in alopecia areata. Extraction and reverse transcription of RNA yielded cDNA as the sequencing template. Sequencing was performed with immunoSEQ multiplex PCR; in TCRdb, only in-frame clones are kept and a portion is missing. The sample gives around 100,000 clones, none seen only once, and the top ten clones hold 15% to 20%. Sequencing was done on a sample of lesional skin. The receptor set was obtained from a C3H/HeJ mouse with alopecia areata. MHC haplotype: H2-k.

This clone came up a few times. Gene and germline names: mouse. The CDR3 is cut off 4 residues early in the read; its end comes from the germline J gene. The V gene is TRBV19, the J gene TRBJ2-1, with D maybe TRBD1 (5 bases). The CDR3 sequence is 13 residues long. Trimming took 5 bases from V and 6 from J, leaving 12 bases between them. The germline gives CDR1 FNHDT, CDR2 SITEND (reference sequence). The CDR3 protein is CASSPPGSAEQFF. The covered CDR3 bases are TGTGCCAGCAGCCCCCCAGGGAGTGCT.

This clone came up a few times. Any gene name here is a mouse gene name. Read data end 4 residues before the CDR3 end; the end is taken from the germline J gene. This chain links TRBV19 with TRBJ2-7; 10 nucleotides agree with TRBD1. This CDR3 has 14 residues. CDR1 and CDR2 (germline): FNHDT, SITEND (reference sequence). The CDR3 bases that were read are TGTGCCAGCAGTATGATGGGACAGGGGAAT. Translating gives CASSMMGQGN. The whole CDR3 protein is CASSMMGQGNEQYF.

Regarding this clone: The listed genes are named as in mouse. The CDR3 region is CASSRDRGRGTEVFF. The CDR3 bases that were read are TGTGCCAGCAGTCGGGACAGGGGGCGCGGCACA. This chain uses TRBV13-3 with TRBJ1-1; the match to TRBD1 covers 12 bases. The CDR3 end falls 4 residues outside the read, so it is completed with the germline J gene. This CDR3 spans 15 amino acids. V dropped 4 bases and J dropped 4; count of bases not matched to a gene: 5. The V gene's germline CDR1 is NNHDY and CDR2 SYVADS.

In its sample, this clone was seen a few times. The protein recorded in TCRdb does not match the translated DNA at residue 13; the protein presented here comes from translating the DNA. The gene symbols are mouse symbols. The read falls 3 residues short of the CDR3 end, and the missing part is taken from the germline J gene. V usage is TRBV26 and J usage is TRBJ1-6, with TRBD1 matching 11 bases. TRBJ1-6 counts as an open reading frame of uncertain function. The CDR3 is 16 amino acids. V trimming: 1 base; J trimming: 6 bases; junction bases outside the gene matches: 2. Looked up from germline, CDR1 is KGHPV and CDR2 is FQNQEV (reference sequence). This chain's CDR3 is CASSLCGQGANSPLYF. The CDR3 DNA, read in part, is TGTGCCAGCAGTCTGTGCGGACAGGGGGCTAATTCGCCC.

As for this clone: The gene symbols are mouse symbols. The read finishes 4 residues shy of the CDR3 end, and the germline J gene is used to complete it. V and J are TRBV1 and TRBJ2-1; TRBD1 might be the D (6 bases). This CDR3 region has 16 residues. Per germline, CDR1 NSQYPW and CDR2 LRSPGD (reference sequence). Trimming took off 1 base at V and 1 base at J, with 11 bases between the two ends. The CDR3 region is CTCSAARDNNYAEQFF. The CDR3 DNA, read in part, is TGCACCTGCAGTGCAGCCCGGGACAACAACTATGCT. Filled out from reference TRBV1 and TRBJ2-1, the complete variable domain reads VTLLEQNPRWRLVPRGQAVNLRCILKNSQYPWMSWYQQDLQKQLQWLFTLRSPGDKEVKSLPGADYLATRVTDTELRLQVANMSQGRTLYCTCSAARDNNYAEQFFGPGTRLTVL.

As regards this clone: Gene names follow the mouse nomenclature. This chain's CDR3 is CASSLWGGAETLYF. The CDR3 bases that were read are TGTGCCAGCAGTTTATGGGGGGGTGCAGAA. V usage is TRBV14 and J usage is TRBJ2-3; the match to TRBD2 covers 7 bases. Read coverage stops 4 residues before the CDR3 terminus; the germline J gene supplies the remainder. Germline V CDR1 and CDR2: SGHDT, FRDEAV. Trimming at V came to 2 bases and at J to 1 base, leaving 1 base not matched to a gene. The CDR3 runs 14 residues.

As regards this clone: Genes here carry mouse names. Coverage ceases 4 residues before the CDR3 finishes, and the germline J gene fills in the end. This chain joins TRBV1 and TRBJ2-3, with 7 bases that match TRBD2. V lost 5 bases, J lost 0 bases, and 5 bases stayed unmatched. The CDR3 sequence is 15 residues long. Looked up from germline, CDR1 is NSQYPW and CDR2 is LRSPGD (reference sequence). The CDR3 bases that were read are TGCACCTGCAGTCTGACTGGGTCTAGTGCAGAA. Encoded protein: CTCSLTGSSAE. The whole CDR3 sequence reads CTCSLTGSSAETLYF.

A few counts support this clone. Gene names are the mouse ones. Read sequence stops 4 residues before the CDR3 end, and the germline J gene provides the missing end. V is TRBV13-2 and J is TRBJ2-7, with 7 bases that match TRBD2. The CDR3 runs 13 residues. V gave up 3 bases and J gave up 3 bases; unmatched junction bases: 3. Germline V gene sequence: CDR1 NNHNN, CDR2 SYGAGS (reference sequence). The CDR3 sequence is CASGAGGFYEQYF. The CDR3 DNA, read in part, is TGTGCCAGCGGTGCGGGGGGGTTCTAT.

This clone occurred a few times. The listed genes are named as in mouse. From the germline J gene comes the end of the CDR3, since the read stops 4 residues before it. J is TRBJ1-2 and V is TRBV19; D unresolved. Germline lookup yields CDR1 FNHDT and CDR2 SITEND (reference sequence). V was pared by 1 base and J by 2 bases, with 6 bases between. This CDR3 has 13 amino acids. Incomplete CDR3 DNA: TGTGCCAGCAGTATAACACACAACTCC. Translation: CASSITHNS. In full, the CDR3 is CASSITHNSDYTF.

This clone has only a few counts. Genes and germline come from the mouse. The CDR3 goes on 4 residues after the read ends, and that part is filled in from the germline J gene. The chain recombines TRBV19 with TRBJ2-5, with 8 bases that match TRBD2. CDR1 is FNHDT and CDR2 is SITEND in the germline V gene (reference sequence). The CDR3 is 13 residues long. The sequenced CDR3 bases are TGTGCCAGCAGCCAGGGACTGGAAGAC. The encoded protein is CASSQGLED. The full CDR3 protein reads CASSQGLEDTQYF. The variable domain in full, completed from reference TRBV19 and TRBJ2-5, reads GGIITQTPKFLIGQEGQKLTLKCQQNFNHDTMYWYRQDSGKGLRLIYYSITENDLQKGDLSEGYDASREKKSSFSLTVTSAQKNEMAVFLCASSQGLEDTQYFGPGTRLLVL.

To note about this clone: Gene names denote mouse genes. The CDR3 goes on 4 residues after the read ends, and that part is filled in from the germline J gene. V gene TRBV19 combines with J gene TRBJ2-3, with TRBD1 matching over 9 bases. The CDR3 loop spans 15 amino acids. Germline CDR1 reads FNHDT; CDR2 reads SITEND (reference sequence). The junction had 4 bases not matched to a gene; V was cut back by 4 bases and J by 1 base. The CDR3 loop is CASSPGQGGAETLYF. The covered CDR3 bases are TGTGCCAGCAGTCCGGGACAGGGCGGTGCAGAA.

Turning to this clone: Genes and germline come from the mouse. The CDR3 goes on 4 residues after the read ends, and that part is filled in from the germline J gene. This chain joins TRBV13-3 and TRBJ2-7, with 11 positions matching TRBD2. The CDR3 is 15 residues long. Trimming cost V 2 bases and J 3 bases; bases outside gene matches: 4. CDR1 is NNHDY, CDR2 SYVADS, per germline. The DNA read from the CDR3 is TGTGCCAGCAGTGACTCGACTGGGGGGGTCTAT. This translates into CASSDSTGGVY. In full, the CDR3 reads CASSDSTGGVYEQYF.

About this clone: Germline is not matched at one junction end, which may reflect a read error. The genes are named according to mouse. Read sequence stops 4 residues before the CDR3 end, and the germline J gene provides the missing end. The V gene is TRBV13-1, the J gene TRBJ2-1, with a tentative D call TRBD2 (5 bases). The germline CDR1 and CDR2 sequences are NSHNY and SYGAGN. The CDR3 runs 14 residues. CDR3 sequence reads: CARSVGNNYAEQFF. Incomplete CDR3 DNA: TGTGCCCGCAGTGTGGGGAATAACTATGCT.

This clone has only a few counts. Gene names follow the mouse nomenclature. The sequence runs out 4 residues before the end of the CDR3; the remainder is reconstructed from the germline J gene. At the DNA level, this CDR3 is encoded by other sequences in the same sample as well. This chain connects TRBV13-3 to TRBJ2-7; 7 bases match TRBD1. This CDR3 contains 14 residues. Germline CDR1 NNHDY, CDR2 SYVADS. V lost 3 bases and J lost 0; bases outside the gene matches: 3. The part of the CDR3 DNA that was read is TGTGCCAGCAGTGGTAGACAGGGCTCCTAT. Its protein is CASSGRQGSY. The complete CDR3 sequence is CASSGRQGSYEQYF.

A few counts support this clone. Genes and germline come from the mouse. The CDR3 end falls 4 residues outside the read, so it is completed with the germline J gene. The chain has TRBV12-1 and TRBJ1-4; tentative D call: TRBD1 (6 bases). Trimming left V 0 bases short and J 0 bases short, with 13 bases between. The CDR3 loop spans 17 amino acids. CDR1 is SGHSN and CDR2 is HYEKVE in the germline V gene. The chain's CDR3 is CASSLVPQGFSNERLFF. Partial CDR3 DNA: TGTGCCAGCTCTCTCGTCCCCCAGGGGTTTTCCAACGAA.

Note on this clone: Gene names follow the mouse nomenclature. The read halts 4 residues ahead of the CDR3 end, with the missing end drawn from the germline J gene. The chain combines TRBV13-3 with TRBJ2-7; maybe TRBD1 (5 bases). Germline assignment: CDR1 NNHDY and CDR2 SYVADS. The CDR3 runs 13 residues. Incomplete CDR3 DNA: TGTGCCAGCAGTGATCAGGGAAAGGAT. Its protein is CASSDQGKD. The complete CDR3 protein is CASSDQGKDEQYF.

To note about this clone: Genes and germline are mouse. The sequenced fragment ends 4 residues before the CDR3 boundary, so the rest is inferred from the germline J gene. This rearrangement joins TRBV13-3 to TRBJ2-5, with D possibly matching TRBD1 (6 bases). Trimming shortened V by 3 bases and J by 2 bases, and 10 bases separated the two germline ends. CDR1 is NNHDY, CDR2 SYVADS, per germline. The CDR3 is 14 residues long. Incomplete CDR3 DNA: TGTGCCAGCAGTGCAGGGGTGGGCCAAGAC. It codes for CASSAGVGQD. The CDR3 in full is CASSAGVGQDTQYF.

This clone came up a few times. The genes are named according to mouse. Read data end 4 residues before the CDR3 end; the end is taken from the germline J gene. V and J are TRBV13-3 and TRBJ2-1, with 8 bases identical to TRBD2. Germline CDR1 is NNHDY and CDR2 is SYVADS. The CDR3 length is 16 residues. The CDR3 is CASSLGAGGISAEQFF. CDR3 bases read: TGTGCCAGCAGTCTCGGGGCTGGGGGGATCTCCGCT.

Worth noting for this clone: Gene names follow the mouse nomenclature. The read gets to within 4 residues of the CDR3 end, and the germline J gene fills in the rest. V gene TRBV13-3 combines with J gene TRBJ1-2, with D perhaps matching TRBD1 (5 bases). V was trimmed by 4 bases and J by 2 bases, leaving 9 bases between them. The CDR3 consists of 13 residues. Germline CDR1 NNHDY, CDR2 SYVADS. Incomplete CDR3 DNA: TGTGCCAGCAGTCCCCGACAGAACTCC. This sequence encodes CASSPRQNS. In full, the CDR3 is CASSPRQNSDYTF.

Comments on this clone: Genes and germline are mouse. The sequenced fragment ends 4 residues before the CDR3 boundary, so the rest is inferred from the germline J gene. The sample has other DNA sequences that encode this CDR3 too. This sequence joins TRBV13-3 and TRBJ2-7, with 11 positions matching TRBD1. There are 14 residues in the CDR3. CDR1 and CDR2 (germline): NNHDY, SYVADS. CDR3 DNA, as far as it was read: TGTGCCAGCAGTGGAGGACAGGGGGCATAT. This codes for CASSGGQGAY. The whole CDR3 is CASSGGQGAYEQYF.

Worth noting for this clone: The protein recorded in TCRdb does not match the translated DNA at residue 9; the protein presented here comes from translating the DNA. Any gene name here is a mouse gene name. The read ends 3 residues shy of where the CDR3 ends; the end is completed using the germline J gene. This chain uses TRBV19 with TRBJ1-6; 7 positions match TRBD1. TRBJ1-6 is reported as an ORF; its role is uncertain. The junction had 4 bases not matched to a gene; V was cut back by 9 bases and J by 7 bases. CDR3 length equals 12 residues. Germline CDR1 is FNHDT and CDR2 is SITEND (reference sequence). The CDR3 loop is CAKGQRNSPLYF. The DNA read from the CDR3 is TGTGCCAAGGGACAGAGAAATTCGCCC.

This clone was counted a few times. Germline and genes here are mouse. The read halts 4 residues ahead of the CDR3 end, with the missing end drawn from the germline J gene. This sequence joins TRBV13-3 and TRBJ2-2, with D possibly being TRBD1 (6 bases). The germline CDR1 and CDR2 sequences are NNHDY and SYVADS. The CDR3 spans 15 residues. Trimming removed 2 bases from V and 4 bases from J, with 12 bases in between. CDR3 bases read: TGTGCCAGCAGTGAACACAGGGAGGGCACCGGG. Protein: CASSEHREGTG. The entire CDR3 sequence reads CASSEHREGTGQLYF.

A few counts support this clone. Gene names are mouse gene names. The read gets to within 4 residues of the CDR3 end, and the germline J gene fills in the rest. J is TRBJ1-2 and V is TRBV13-1, with 7 bases matching TRBD1. The CDR3 consists of 14 residues. The J segment lost 2 bases and the V segment lost 7 bases, leaving 8 bases of the junction unmatched. The germline V gene has CDR1 NSHNY and CDR2 SYGAGN. The CDR3 bases that were read are TGTGCCAGCCGACACAGGGGAGGGAACTCC. Its protein product is CASRHRGGNS. The CDR3, in full, reads CASRHRGGNSDYTF.

This clone was seen only a few times. The gene symbols are mouse symbols. The read gets to within 4 residues of the CDR3 end, and the germline J gene fills in the rest. Within the sample, other DNA sequences also encode this same CDR3. The chain recombines TRBV13-2 with TRBJ2-1; 14 nucleotides align to TRBD2. Germline CDR1 reads NNHNN; CDR2 reads SYGAGS (reference sequence). The CDR3 extends over 14 amino acids. CDR3 in amino acids: CASGGLGGRAEQFF. The CDR3 bases that were read are TGTGCCAGCGGGGGACTGGGGGGGCGAGCT.

A word on this clone: All gene names here are mouse names. The read terminates 4 residues before the CDR3 end, so the remaining end is supplied by the germline J gene. The rearrangement links TRBV1 to TRBJ1-2, with 7 bases fitting TRBD1. Germline V gene sequence: CDR1 NSQYPW, CDR2 LRSPGD (reference sequence). Germline trimming cut 2 bases from V and 4 bases from J; bases unmatched to any gene: 4. This CDR3 has 14 residues. Here the CDR3 reads CTCSARGGGSDYTF. CDR3 DNA, as far as it was read: TGCACCTGCAGTGCAAGAGGGGGCGGCTCC.

A few counts support this clone. DNA and listed protein disagree at residue 13, so the protein shown here was translated from the DNA. Mouse names are used for the genes. Read coverage stops 3 residues before the CDR3 terminus; the germline J gene supplies the remainder. Other DNA variants within this sample encode the same CDR3. J is TRBJ1-6 and V is TRBV1; 11 nucleotides match TRBD1. TRBJ1-6 is labeled an ORF, and its function is uncertain. The CDR3 is 16 amino acids. Trimming took 1 base from V and 7 from J; bases not matched to a gene: 3. Per germline, CDR1 NSQYPW and CDR2 LRSPGD (reference sequence). The part of the CDR3 DNA that was read is TGCACCTGCAGTGCAGGTGGACAGGGGGCGAATTCGCCC. Translated: CTCSAGGQGANSP. The full CDR3 protein is CTCSAGGQGANSPLYF.

Of note for this clone: Any gene name here is a mouse gene name. Coverage ceases 4 residues before the CDR3 finishes, and the germline J gene fills in the end. This chain links TRBV13-1 with TRBJ2-7, with D possibly matching TRBD1 (5 bases). Deletions cut 0 bases from V and 3 bases from J, with 10 bases between. This CDR3 has 14 amino acids. The V gene's germline CDR1 is NSHNY and CDR2 SYGAGN. The sequenced part of the CDR3 DNA is TGTGCCAGCAGTGATGTCGGACAAGACTAT. As protein: CASSDVGQDY. The complete CDR3 sequence is CASSDVGQDYEQYF.